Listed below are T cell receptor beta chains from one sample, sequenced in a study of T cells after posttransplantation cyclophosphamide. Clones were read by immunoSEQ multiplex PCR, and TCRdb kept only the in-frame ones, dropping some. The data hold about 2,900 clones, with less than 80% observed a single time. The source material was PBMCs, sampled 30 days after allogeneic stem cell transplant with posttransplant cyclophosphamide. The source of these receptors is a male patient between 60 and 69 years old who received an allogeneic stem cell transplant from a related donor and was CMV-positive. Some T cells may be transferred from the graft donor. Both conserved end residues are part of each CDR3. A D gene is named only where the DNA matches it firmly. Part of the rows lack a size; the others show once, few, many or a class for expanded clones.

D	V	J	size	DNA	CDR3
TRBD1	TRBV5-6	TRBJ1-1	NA	TGTGCCAGTAGCTCCAACTTAGGGGGCTACACTGAAGCTTTCTTT	CASSSNLGGYTEAFF
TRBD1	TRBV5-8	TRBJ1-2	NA	TGTGCCAGCAGCCTCCCAGGGGGAAATGGCTACACCTTC	CASSLPGGNGYTF
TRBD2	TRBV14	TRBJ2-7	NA	TGTGCCAGCAGTCGGGGGGGATACTACGAGCAGTACTTC	CASSRGGYYEQYF
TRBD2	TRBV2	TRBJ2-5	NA	TGTGCCAGTAGCGGGGGCCAGCAAGAGACCCAGTACTTC	CASSGGQQETQYF
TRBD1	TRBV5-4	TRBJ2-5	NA	TGTGCCAGCAGCTGGGACAGGGGAGAGACCCAGTACTTC	CASSWDRGETQYF
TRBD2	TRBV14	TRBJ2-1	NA	TGTGCCAGCAGCCGACAGGCGGGAGGTGAGCAGTTCTTC	CASSRQAGGEQFF
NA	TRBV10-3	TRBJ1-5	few	TGTGCCATCAGTGATTCAGGGTTGCGGGGTCAGCCCCAGCATTTT	CAISDSGLRGQPQHF
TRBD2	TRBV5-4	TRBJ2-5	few	TGTGCCAGCAGCTTGGGGACTAGCGGGAGGGCCGAGGAGACCCAGTACTTC	CASSLGTSGRAEETQYF
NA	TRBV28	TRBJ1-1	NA	TGTGCCAGCAGTTTAACGGGGGGTGAAGCTTTCTTT	CASSLTGGEAFF
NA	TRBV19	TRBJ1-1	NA	TGTGCCAGTAGTCTCCAGTACACTGAAGCTTTCTTT	CASSLQYTEAFF
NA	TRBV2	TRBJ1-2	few	TGTGCCAACTCCGGGACACGTTGCACCTTC	CANSGTRCTF
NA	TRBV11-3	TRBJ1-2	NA	TGTGCCAGCAGCAAATCGACATGGCAGACTGGCTACACCTTC	CASSKSTWQTGYTF
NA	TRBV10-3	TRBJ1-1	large	TGTGCCATCAGTGAGGAATTTAGCGCTGAAGCTTTCTTT	CAISEEFSAEAFF
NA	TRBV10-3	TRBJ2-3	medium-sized	TGTGCCATCAGGGTGGACTGGAACACAGATACGCAGTATTTT	CAIRVDWNTDTQYF
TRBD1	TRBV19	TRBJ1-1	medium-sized	TGTGCCAGTAGTTCCCGGGACAGGGTGGGGACTGAAGCTTTCTTT	CASSSRDRVGTEAFF
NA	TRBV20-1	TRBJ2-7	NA	TGCAGTGCTGGCCATAAAGACGAGCAGTACTTC	CSAGHKDEQYF
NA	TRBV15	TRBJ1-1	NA	TGTGCCACCAGCTCCTACAGGGAGATGAACACTGAAGCTTTCTTT	CATSSYREMNTEAFF
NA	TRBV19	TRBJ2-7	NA	TGTGCCAGCGGGAGAGGTTTAGGGTACGAGCAGTACTTC	CASGRGLGYEQYF
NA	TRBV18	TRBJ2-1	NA	TGTGCCAGCTCACCCGACAATGAGCAGTTCTTC	CASSPDNEQFF
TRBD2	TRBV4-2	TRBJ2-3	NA	TGTGCCAGCAGCCCAACATCTAGCGGGGAGGCGGATACGCAGTATTTT	CASSPTSSGEADTQYF
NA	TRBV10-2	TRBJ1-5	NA	TGCGCCAGCAGTCGATCCCTTCTGCGGCCCCAGCATTTT	CASSRSLLRPQHF
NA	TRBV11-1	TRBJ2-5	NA	TGTGCCAGCAGTCTAGAACTTTGGGCGGGTGCGACCCAGTACTTC	CASSLELWAGATQYF
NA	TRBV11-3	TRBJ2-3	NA	TGTGCCAGCAGCCCCGGGGATACGCAGTATTTT	CASSPGDTQYF
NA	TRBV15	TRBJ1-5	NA	TGTGCCACCAGCGAGGGACGGAGGGACCAGCCCCAGCATTTT	CATSEGRRDQPQHF
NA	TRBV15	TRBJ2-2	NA	TGTGCCACCAGCAGAGATCTGAGCAGGGGGGTACTGTTTTTT	CATSRDLSRGVLFF
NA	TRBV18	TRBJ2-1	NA	TGTGCCAGCTCACCCGAGGACAGCCCGGACAATGAGCAGTTCTTC	CASSPEDSPDNEQFF
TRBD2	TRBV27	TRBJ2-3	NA	TGTGCCAGCAGTACGCCTTACGGACTAGCGGACACAGATACGCAGTATTTT	CASSTPYGLADTDTQYF
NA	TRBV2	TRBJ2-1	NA	TGTGCCAGCAGTGAAGCGGCGGCCGAGTTCTTC	CASSEAAAEFF
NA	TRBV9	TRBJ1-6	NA	TGTGCCAGCAGCGTAGGGGCAGTCGGTTCACCCCTCCACTTT	CASSVGAVGSPLHF
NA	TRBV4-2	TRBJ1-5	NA	TGTGCCAGCAGCCAAGTTGAGGGTGGGGAGGGAGATCAGCCCCAGCATTTT	CASSQVEGGEGDQPQHF
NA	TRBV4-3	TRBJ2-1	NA	TGCGCCAGCAGCCAAGACTCAGGGTTCTACAATGAGCAGTTCTTC	CASSQDSGFYNEQFF
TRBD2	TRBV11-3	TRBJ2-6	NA	TGTGCCAGCAGGGGGAAAACGGGGGGGCCGTCTGGGGCCAACGTCCTGACTTTC	CASRGKTGGPSGANVLTF